Listed here are 7 T cell receptor beta chains from one sample, sequenced in a study of OX40 agonist ivuxolimab in advanced cancers. Sequenced by immunoSEQ multiplex PCR; TCRdb stores in-frame clones only, minus some. The table has around 64,000 clones, about 93% seen once; the top ten hold 7.6%. Material: CD4+ or CD8+ T cells sorted from blood, obtained in a trial of the OX40 agonist ivuxolimab. The source of these receptors is an adult with an advanced solid tumor such as melanoma, head and neck, liver or kidney cancer.

This clone was counted a single time. The genes are TRBV6-1 and TRBJ2-7, with D possibly TRBD1 on 5 matching bases. Trimming removed 1 base from V and 0 bases from J, with 13 bases in between. This CDR3 comprises 16 residues. Germline CDR1 MNHNS, CDR2 SASEGT. CDR3 sequence: CASSEGWLQVSYEQYF. For the CDR3, the DNA is TGTGCCAGCAGTGAAGGGTGGTTACAGGTCTCCTACGAGCAGTACTTC.

A single count supports this clone. This chain joins TRBV27 and TRBJ2-2; possibly TRBD2 for D (6 bases). Germline lookup yields CDR1 MNHEY and CDR2 SMNVEV (reference sequence). The CDR3 consists of 16 residues. Between the trimmed V and J ends, which lost 0 bases and 5 bases, there was a span of 13 bases. In nucleotides, the CDR3 is TGTGCCAGCAGTTTATCGTGGGGGGAGAGAACCGGGGAGCTGTTTTTT. Residues: CASSLSWGERTGELFF.

The chain is built from TRBV6-1 and TRBJ2-1; either TRBD1 or TRBD2 may fit D (5 bases each). This CDR3 has 12 amino acids. CDR1 and CDR2 from the germline V gene are MNHNS and SASEGT. The ends were cut back, 8 bases at V and 4 bases at J, with 9 bases in the middle. DNA of the CDR3: TGTGCCAGCGGGGACCGATACAATGAGCAGTTCTTC. Its translation: CASGDRYNEQFF.

The chain uses TRBV9 and TRBJ1-3; no firm D call. V lost 3 bases to trimming and J lost 4 bases, with 5 bases between them. The CDR3 has 12 amino acids. Germline-derived CDR1 and CDR2 are SGDLS and YYNGEE. The CDR3 loop is CASSGIGNTIYF. CDR3 sequence (DNA): TGTGCCAGCAGCGGGATCGGAAACACCATATATTTT.

This clone was counted a single time. The V call is TRBV7-9, the J call TRBJ1-2, with D unclear. Looked up from germline, CDR1 is SEHNR and CDR2 is FQNEAQ (reference sequence). V was shortened by 4 bases and J by 0 bases, with 9 bases between the two germline ends. This CDR3 is 14 amino acids long. CDR3 sequence: CASSSPTTNYGYTF. DNA of the CDR3: TGTGCCAGCAGCTCCCCCACGACTAACTATGGCTACACCTTC.

The rearrangement uses TRBV15 and TRBJ2-1; 7 positions agree with TRBD2. V shed 4 bases and J 3 bases; nucleotides not matched to a gene: 9. The CDR3 consists of 16 residues. The germline V gene has CDR1 LNHNV and CDR2 YYDKDF (reference sequence). CDR3 nucleotides: TGTGCCACCAGCACCACCGGGACTATCTTCTACAATGAGCAGTTCTTC. Amino acids: CATSTTGTIFYNEQFF. Full variable domain (remainder filled in from reference TRBV15 and TRBJ2-1): DAMVIQNPRYQVTQFGKPVTLSCSQTLNHNVMYWYQQKSSQAPKLLFHYYDKDFNNEADTPDNFQSRRPNTSFCFLDIRSPGLGDTAMYLCATSTTGTIFYNEQFFGPGTRLTVL.

CDR3 nucleotide sequence: TGTGCCAGCAGCTTAAGAGATTTTACCTACGAGCAGTACTTC. Amino acid sequence: CASSLRDFTYEQYF. V and J are TRBV13 and TRBJ2-7; no reliable D call. The germline CDR1 and CDR2 sequences are PRHDT and FYEKMQ (reference sequence). With 2 bases removed from V and 2 bases from J, the gap between germline ends came to 10 bases. This CDR3 spans 14 amino acids.